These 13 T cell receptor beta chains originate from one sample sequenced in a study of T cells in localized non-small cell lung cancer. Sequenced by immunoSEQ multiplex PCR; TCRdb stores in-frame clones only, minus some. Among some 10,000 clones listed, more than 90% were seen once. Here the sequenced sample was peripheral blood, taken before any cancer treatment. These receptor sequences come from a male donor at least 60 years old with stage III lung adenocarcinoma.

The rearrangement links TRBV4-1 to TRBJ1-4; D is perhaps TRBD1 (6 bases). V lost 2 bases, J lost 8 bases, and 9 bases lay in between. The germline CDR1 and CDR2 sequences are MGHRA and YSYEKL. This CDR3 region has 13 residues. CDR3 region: CASSQTRGEKLFF. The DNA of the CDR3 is TGCGCCAGCAGCCAAACCAGGGGAGAAAAACTGTTTTTT.

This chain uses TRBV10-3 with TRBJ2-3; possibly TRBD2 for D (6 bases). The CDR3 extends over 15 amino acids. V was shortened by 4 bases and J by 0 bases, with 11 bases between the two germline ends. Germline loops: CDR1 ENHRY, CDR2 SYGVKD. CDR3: CAISGGGTSTDTQYF. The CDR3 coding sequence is TGTGCCATCAGTGGGGGCGGGACTAGCACAGATACGCAGTATTTT.

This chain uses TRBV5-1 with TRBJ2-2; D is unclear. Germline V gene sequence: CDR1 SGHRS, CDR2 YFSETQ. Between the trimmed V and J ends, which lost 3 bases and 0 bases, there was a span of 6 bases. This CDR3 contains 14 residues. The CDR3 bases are TGCGCCAGCAGCTCGTATTCGAACACCGGGGAGCTGTTTTTT. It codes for CASSSYSNTGELFF.

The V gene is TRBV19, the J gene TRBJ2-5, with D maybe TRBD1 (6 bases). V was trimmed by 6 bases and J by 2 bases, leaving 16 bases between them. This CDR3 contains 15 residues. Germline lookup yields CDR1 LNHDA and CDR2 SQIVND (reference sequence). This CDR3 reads CASSPVGGQQETQYF. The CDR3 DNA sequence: TGTGCCAGTAGCCCAGTTGGCGGACAGCAAGAGACCCAGTACTTC.

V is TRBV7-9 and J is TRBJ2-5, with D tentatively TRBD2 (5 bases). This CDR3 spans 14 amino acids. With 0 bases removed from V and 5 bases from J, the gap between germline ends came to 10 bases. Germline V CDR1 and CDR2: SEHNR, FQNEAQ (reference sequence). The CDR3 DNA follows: TGTGCCAGCAGCTTAGCGGGAGCCTGGGAGACCCAGTACTTC. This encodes CASSLAGAWETQYF.

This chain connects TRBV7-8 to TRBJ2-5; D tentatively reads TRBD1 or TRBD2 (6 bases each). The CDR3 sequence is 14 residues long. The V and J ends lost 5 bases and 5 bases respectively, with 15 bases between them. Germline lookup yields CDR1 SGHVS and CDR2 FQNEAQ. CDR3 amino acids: CASSPWGAGETQYF. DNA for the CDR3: TGTGCCAGCAGCCCTTGGGGGGCTGGGGAGACCCAGTACTTC.

This chain's CDR3 is CASSQGQTYGYTF. For the CDR3, the DNA is TGCGCCAGCAGCCAGGGACAGACCTATGGCTACACCTTC. This chain connects TRBV4-3 to TRBJ1-2; 7 bases align to TRBD1. This CDR3 spans 13 amino acids. Germline V gene lookup returns CDR1 LGHNA and CDR2 YSLEER. The J segment lost 4 bases and the V segment lost 3 bases, leaving 2 bases of the junction unmatched.

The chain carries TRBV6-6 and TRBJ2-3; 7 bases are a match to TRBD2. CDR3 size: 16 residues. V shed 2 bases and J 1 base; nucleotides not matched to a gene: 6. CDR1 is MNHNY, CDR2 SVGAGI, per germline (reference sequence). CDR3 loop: CASSYGGGFGTDTQYF. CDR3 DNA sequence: TGTGCCAGCAGTTACGGGGGAGGGTTTGGCACAGATACGCAGTATTTT.

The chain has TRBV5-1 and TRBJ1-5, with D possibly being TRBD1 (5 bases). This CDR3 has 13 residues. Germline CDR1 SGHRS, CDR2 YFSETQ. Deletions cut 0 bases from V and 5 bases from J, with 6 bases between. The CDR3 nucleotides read TGCGCCAGCAGCTTGGGCAGGGATCAGCCCCAGCATTTT. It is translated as CASSLGRDQPQHF.

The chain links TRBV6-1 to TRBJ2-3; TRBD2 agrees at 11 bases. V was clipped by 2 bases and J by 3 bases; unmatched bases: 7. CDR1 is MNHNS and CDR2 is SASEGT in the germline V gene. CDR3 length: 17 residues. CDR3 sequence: CASSERASGRKTDTQYF. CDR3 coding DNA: TGTGCCAGCAGTGAAAGGGCTAGCGGGAGGAAGACAGATACGCAGTATTTT.

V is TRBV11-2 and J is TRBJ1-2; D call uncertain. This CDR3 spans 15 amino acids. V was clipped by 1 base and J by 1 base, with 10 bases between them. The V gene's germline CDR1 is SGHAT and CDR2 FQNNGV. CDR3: CASSLGGRINYGYTF. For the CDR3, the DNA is TGTGCCAGCAGCTTAGGTGGCAGGATTAACTATGGCTACACCTTC.

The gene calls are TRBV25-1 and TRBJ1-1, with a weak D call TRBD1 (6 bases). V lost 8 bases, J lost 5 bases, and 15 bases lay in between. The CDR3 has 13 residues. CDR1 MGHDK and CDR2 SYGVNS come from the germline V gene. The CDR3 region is CASVSRGRTEAFF. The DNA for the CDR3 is TGTGCCAGCGTCAGTCGGGGGCGGACTGAAGCTTTCTTT.

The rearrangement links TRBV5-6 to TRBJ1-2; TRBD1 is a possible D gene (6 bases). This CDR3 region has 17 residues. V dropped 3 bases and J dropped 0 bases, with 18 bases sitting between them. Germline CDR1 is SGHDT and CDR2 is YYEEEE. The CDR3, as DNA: TGTGCCAGCAGCTCGACTACAGGGACCCCTGCTAACTATGGCTACACCTTC. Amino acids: CASSSTTGTPANYGYTF.